These 10 T cell receptor beta chains came from one sample sequenced in a study of identifying expanded T cells in peripheral blood. The method was immunoSEQ multiplex PCR; TCRdb's version includes in-frame clones alone and lacks a portion of them. Of 60,000 to 70,000 clones in the sample, over 75% were seen once. Sample: blood. The receptors derive from a person aged 18-69 years in good health.

The chain links TRBV2 to TRBJ1-1; no clear D. Per germline, CDR1 SNHLY and CDR2 FYNNEI. The CDR3 loop spans 16 amino acids. The V end was cut by 6 bases, the J end by 11 bases, with 28 bases between. The CDR3 bases are TGTGCCAGCAGAGACCCATGGACCGGTCCTCCGCTCGGGGCTTTCTTT. As protein: CASRDPWTGPPLGAFF.

This chain links TRBV2 with TRBJ1-5, with D possibly TRBD1 on 6 matching bases. Germline loops: CDR1 SNHLY, CDR2 FYNNEI. The V gene lost 1 base and the J gene lost 6 bases, with 16 bases spanning the gap. The CDR3 sequence is 16 residues long. The CDR3 coding sequence is TGTGCCAGCAGTGAAGATGAGGGGGTTTTGTCTCAGCCCCAGCATTTT. It yields the protein CASSEDEGVLSQPQHF. The full variable domain, completed using reference TRBV2 and TRBJ1-5, is EPEVTQTPSHQVTQMGQEVILRCVPISNHLYFYWYRQILGQKVEFLVSFYNNEISEKSEIFDDQFSVERPDGSNFTLKIRSTKLEDSAMYFCASSEDEGVLSQPQHFGDGTRLSIL.

This clone showed up just a few times. This chain joins TRBV19 and TRBJ1-1, with D possibly matching TRBD1 (6 bases). V dropped 7 bases and J dropped 1 base, with 16 bases sitting between them. Germline V gene data show CDR1 as LNHDA and CDR2 as SQIVND (reference sequence). There are 15 residues in the CDR3. CDR3 protein: CASNRYRAENTEAFF. In DNA form, the CDR3 reads TGTGCCAGTAATCGGTACAGGGCCGAGAACACTGAAGCTTTCTTT.

This chain joins TRBV7-2 and TRBJ2-5, with TRBD2 matching over 12 bases. The CDR3 length is 17 residues. Germline loops: CDR1 SGHTA, CDR2 FQGNSA. Trimming removed 0 bases from V and 5 bases from J; junction bases left unmatched: 7. CDR3 coding DNA: TGTGCCAGCAGCTTAGCGCTAGCGGGAGGGCCCGGGGAGACCCAGTACTTC. It codes for CASSLALAGGPGETQYF.

The CDR3 nucleotides are TGTGCCAGCAGCTCCGGGACAGGGGTCCCCCACAACACCGGGGAGCTGTTTTTT. Translation: CASSSGTGVPHNTGELFF. The rearrangement uses TRBV5-4 and TRBJ2-2, with 10 positions matching TRBD1. CDR1 is SGHNT and CDR2 is YYREEE in the germline V gene (reference sequence). The length of the CDR3 is 18 residues. V gave up 3 bases and J gave up 2 bases; unmatched junction bases: 10. Full variable domain (rest looked up from reference TRBV5-4 and TRBJ2-2): ETGVTQSPTHLIKTRGQQVTLRCSSQSGHNTVSWYQQALGQGPQFIFQYYREEENGRGNFPPRFSGLQFPNYSSELNVNALELDDSALYLCASSSGTGVPHNTGELFFGEGSRLTVL.

This rearrangement joins TRBV10-3 to TRBJ1-1; D perhaps matches TRBD1 (6 bases). Germline V gene data show CDR1 as ENHRY and CDR2 as SYGVKD. The CDR3 runs 18 residues. Trimming removed 3 bases at V and 2 bases at J, with 22 bases between. The CDR3 nucleotides are TGTGCCATCAGTGACCGGGGTGGGCGGGGACACCTAAACACTGAAGCTTTCTTT. This sequence encodes CAISDRGGRGHLNTEAFF.

V is TRBV5-1 and J is TRBJ1-6; D gene uncertain. The V gene's germline CDR1 is SGHRS and CDR2 YFSETQ. This CDR3 is built from 13 residues. V was cut by 2 bases and J by 7 bases, with 7 bases left in between. CDR3: CASSFKSNSPLHF. CDR3 nucleotide sequence: TGCGCCAGCAGCTTTAAATCCAATTCACCCCTCCACTTT.

This chain joins TRBV2 and TRBJ1-5; D unresolved. Trimming removed 2 bases from V and 1 base from J, with 9 bases in between. The length of the CDR3 is 15 residues. CDR1 is SNHLY and CDR2 is FYNNEI in the germline V gene. Here the CDR3 reads CASSESDMSNQPQHF. The CDR3 DNA sequence: TGTGCCAGCAGTGAAAGCGACATGAGCAATCAGCCCCAGCATTTT.

V and J are TRBV7-2 and TRBJ1-2, with D perhaps matching TRBD1 (6 bases). V lost 5 bases to trimming and J lost 6 bases, with 19 bases between them. Germline CDR1 SGHTA, CDR2 FQGNSA. CDR3 length equals 15 residues. The CDR3 here is CASSARSGVGDGYTF. The CDR3, as DNA: TGTGCCAGCAGCGCAAGATCAGGGGTGGGAGATGGCTACACCTTC.

This clone showed up just a few times. The chain joins TRBV7-9 to TRBJ2-2; 10 bases map to TRBD2. V gave up 6 bases and J gave up 4 bases; unmatched junction bases: 14. CDR3 length: 18 amino acids. The germline CDR1 and CDR2 sequences are SEHNR and FQNEAQ (reference sequence). The CDR3 is CASRPRPSSGGFTGELFF. The CDR3 coding sequence is TGTGCCAGCAGGCCCCGCCCCTCTAGCGGGGGATTCACCGGGGAGCTGTTTTTT.